Listed below are T cell receptor beta chains from one sample, sequenced in a study of blood T cells in healthy people across ages. TCRdb ran MiXCR on the 5' RACE reads and lists one entry per CDR3 protein. The table has 700,000 to 900,000 distinct CDR3 sequences, 25% to 30% seen once; the top ten hold 3%. This sample was also put to use in a study of T cells of mothers and their children.

Sequences were obtained from blood. These receptors originate from a boy aged 10-17 years in good health. CDR3s include the opening cysteine and the closing phenylalanine or tryptophan. Each record gives: V gene, clone size, J gene, D gene, CDR3 protein, CDR3 DNA. The D gene is left open where the match is weak. Clone size is stated in some rows and not others, as once, few, many or a class when expanded.

TRBV21-1	-	TRBJ2-3	-	CASSKDLGRVIDTQYF	TGTGCCAGCAGCAAAGATTTAGGAAGGGTGATAGATACGCAGTATTTT
TRBV4-1	few	TRBJ1-2	TRBD1	CASSLRQGGTNYGYTF	TGCGCCAGCAGCCTAAGACAGGGCGGTACTAACTATGGCTACACCTTC
TRBV12-3/TRBV12-4	few	TRBJ1-2	-	CASSFAAGGYTF	TGTGCCAGCAGTTTTGCGGCCGGGGGCTACACCTTC
TRBV7-8	few	TRBJ2-7	-	CASSLDRAHEQYF	TGTGCCAGCAGCTTAGACAGGGCTCACGAGCAGTACTTC
TRBV5-4	-	TRBJ2-3	-	CASSLMASDTQYF	TGTGCCAGCAGCTTGATGGCTAGCGATACGCAGTATTTT
TRBV27	-	TRBJ2-7	-	CASSPLGGYEQYF	TGTGCCAGCAGTCCCCTGGGGGGCTACGAGCAGTACTTC
TRBV3-1	-	TRBJ2-1	-	CASSHRFLVNEQFF	TGTGCCAGCAGCCACAGGTTCCTCGTCAATGAGCAGTTCTTC
TRBV6-5	-	TRBJ1-5	-	CASKPRGPNQPQHF	TGTGCCAGCAAACCCCGGGGGCCAAATCAGCCCCAGCATTTT
TRBV5-1	-	TRBJ2-2	TRBD2	CASTPLAGSDTGELFF	TGCGCCAGCACCCCACTAGCGGGGTCTGACACCGGGGAGCTGTTTTTT
TRBV7-9	-	TRBJ2-1	-	CASSMGLAPSDEQFF	TGTGCCAGCAGCATGGGCCTAGCTCCATCCGATGAGCAGTTCTTC
TRBV3-1	-	TRBJ2-5	TRBD2	CASSPGGLHETQYF	TGTGCCAGCAGCCCGGGGGGACTACACGAGACCCAGTACTTC
TRBV9	-	TRBJ2-5	-	CASSTHRSGGEAQYF	TGTGCCAGCAGCACCCACAGGAGCGGAGGAGAGGCCCAGTACTTC
TRBV10-3	-	TRBJ2-3	-	CAIRGDATSTDTQYF	TGTGCCATCAGGGGGGACGCAACTAGCACAGATACGCAGTATTTT
TRBV4-2	-	TRBJ2-7	-	CASTPGAPSYEQYF	TGTGCCAGCACTCCAGGGGCCCCCTCCTACGAGCAGTACTTC
TRBV19	-	TRBJ2-7	TRBD1	CASSRTGVSAYEQYF	TGTGCCAGTAGCCGCACAGGGGTAAGCGCCTACGAGCAGTACTTC
TRBV5-4	few	TRBJ2-1	TRBD2	CASSSPSRAGVPDKRNEQFF	TGTGCCAGCAGCTCGCCCTCCCGGGCGGGGGTCCCAGATAAGCGGAATGAGCAGTTCTTC
TRBV3-1	-	TRBJ2-7	-	CASSHAGQISYEQYF	TGTGCCAGCAGCCATGCAGGGCAGATCTCCTACGAGCAGTACTTC
TRBV11-2	-	TRBJ2-1	-	CASSLDPNEEEQFF	TGTGCCAGCAGCTTAGACCCGAACGAAGAAGAGCAGTTCTTC
TRBV6-5	-	TRBJ1-1	-	CASTVGVNTEAFF	TGTGCCAGCACCGTAGGGGTGAACACTGAAGCTTTCTTT
TRBV7-9	-	TRBJ2-5	TRBD1	CASSQGTEQETQYF	TGTGCCAGCAGCCAGGGGACAGAGCAAGAGACCCAGTACTTC
TRBV5-6	-	TRBJ2-5	-	CASSRPRLAQETQYF	TGTGCCAGCAGCAGGCCTCGGCTAGCCCAAGAGACCCAGTACTTC
TRBV24-1	few	TRBJ2-7	-	CATSLETGEQYF	TGTGCCACCAGCCTTGAGACAGGCGAGCAGTACTTC
TRBV6-5	many	TRBJ1-3	-	CASRSGGFSGNTIYF	TGTGCCAGCCGCTCGGGTGGATTCTCTGGAAACACCATATATTTT
TRBV6-1	-	TRBJ2-1	-	CASSEGGRPFNEQFF	TGTGCCAGCAGTGAAGGCGGCCGGCCCTTCAATGAGCAGTTCTTC
TRBV3-1	few	TRBJ2-5	TRBD2	CASSPGTSGGAQETQYF	TGTGCCAGCAGCCCCGGGACTAGCGGGGGTGCCCAAGAGACCCAGTACTTC
TRBV6-5	once	TRBJ2-5	TRBD2	CASSYSGLAGVEETQYF	TGTGCCAGCAGTTACTCCGGACTAGCGGGGGTTGAGGAGACCCAGTACTTC
TRBV27	-	TRBJ1-2	TRBD1	CASSMRDSPNYGYTF	TGTGCCAGCAGTATGCGGGACAGCCCCAACTATGGCTACACCTTC
TRBV6-1	-	TRBJ2-7	-	CASILRTDSAFSYEQYF	TGTGCCAGCATTCTTAGGACGGACAGCGCTTTCTCCTACGAGCAGTACTTC
TRBV24-1	once	TRBJ2-3	-	CATSDPRGSGTDTQYF	TGTGCCACCAGTGACCCGAGGGGGAGCGGAACAGATACGCAGTATTTT
TRBV29-1	-	TRBJ2-7	-	CSVSDPLAYEQYF	TGCAGCGTTTCCGACCCCTTAGCCTACGAGCAGTACTTC
TRBV7-3	-	TRBJ2-3	-	CASSRDRRSTDTQYF	TGTGCCAGCAGCCGAGACAGAAGAAGCACAGATACGCAGTATTTT
TRBV19	few	TRBJ2-2	-	CASSIYGENTGELFF	TGTGCCAGTAGTATTTACGGGGAAAACACCGGGGAGCTGTTTTTT
TRBV28	-	TRBJ2-7	-	CASGQGFSLSYEQYF	TGTGCCAGCGGTCAGGGTTTCTCACTCTCCTACGAGCAGTACTTC
TRBV7-9	-	TRBJ2-7	TRBD2	CASSPRTSGVVWEQYF	TGTGCCAGCAGCCCGAGAACCAGCGGGGTGGTCTGGGAGCAGTACTTC
TRBV18	-	TRBJ2-1	TRBD1	CASSPPGQGRIDSIF	TGTGCCAGCTCACCTCCGGGACAGGGCAGGATAGATTCGATCTTC
TRBV5-1	many	TRBJ2-5	-	CASSLRNGDPKETQYF	TGCGCCAGCAGCTTGCGAAATGGGGATCCAAAAGAGACCCAGTACTTC
TRBV30	few	TRBJ2-7	-	CAWSRDINYEQYF	TGTGCCTGGAGCCGGGACATCAACTACGAGCAGTACTTC
TRBV20-1	-	TRBJ2-7	-	CSATGTLYEQYF	TGCAGTGCTACCGGGACTCTCTACGAGCAGTACTTC
TRBV12-3/TRBV12-4	few	TRBJ2-7	-	CASSLAHYEQYF	TGTGCCAGCAGTTTAGCGCACTACGAGCAGTACTTC
TRBV9	few	TRBJ2-3	-	CASSVDSPTDAQYF	TGTGCCAGCAGCGTAGATTCACCTACAGATGCGCAGTATTTT
TRBV14	-	TRBJ2-2	-	CASSHRSRNTGELFF	TGTGCCAGCAGCCATCGTAGCCGCAACACCGGGGAGCTGTTTTTT
TRBV5-1	few	TRBJ1-2	-	CASSLDTGGYTF	TGCGCCAGCAGCTTGGACACAGGGGGCTACACCTTC
TRBV12-3/TRBV12-4	-	TRBJ2-6	TRBD1	CASSRQTGEGANVLTF	TGTGCCAGCAGCCGACAAACAGGGGAAGGGGCCAACGTCCTGACTTTC
TRBV20-1	few	TRBJ2-7	TRBD1	CSASNPGQGANEQYF	TGCAGTGCTAGCAATCCGGGACAGGGGGCCAACGAGCAGTACTTC
TRBV20-1	-	TRBJ2-6	-	CSARDVASGANVLTF	TGCAGTGCTAGAGATGTGGCGTCTGGGGCCAACGTCCTGACTTTC
TRBV2	once	TRBJ1-2	-	CASIGGVYGYTF	TGTGCCAGCATTGGGGGGGTCTATGGCTACACCTTC
TRBV29-1	many	TRBJ1-4	-	CSVGLHGRINEKLFF	TGCAGCGTCGGGTTACACGGACGGATCAATGAAAAACTGTTTTTT
TRBV29-1	-	TRBJ2-1	TRBD2	CSGSGTYNEQFF	TGCAGCGGGAGCGGGACCTACAATGAGCAGTTCTTC
TRBV12-3/TRBV12-4	few	TRBJ1-4	-	CASSLGGAWGEKLFF	TGTGCCAGCAGTTTAGGAGGGGCCTGGGGTGAAAAACTGTTTTTT
TRBV24-1	-	TRBJ2-2	-	CATSDTYREVTGELFF	TGTGCCACCAGTGATACCTACAGGGAAGTCACCGGGGAGCTGTTTTTT
TRBV28	few	TRBJ2-7	-	CASSPSRVRSGQYF	TGTGCCAGCAGTCCGTCCAGGGTAAGATCAGGGCAGTACTTC
TRBV7-8	-	TRBJ1-2	-	CASSLAREGDYGYTF	TGTGCCAGCAGCCTGGCCCGGGAAGGGGACTATGGCTACACCTTC